This T cell receptor beta chain came from a study of blood T cell repertoires in COVID-19. TCRdb keeps only in-frame clones here, not all; method: immunoSEQ multiplex PCR. The table lists approximately 75,000 clones, around 67% of them singletons. The CDR3 contains 15 residues. V lost 6 bases and J 1 base, leaving 15 bases between the germline ends. Per the germline V gene, CDR1 is SGHAT and CDR2 is FQNNGV. This clone has only a few counts. Material for sequencing was peripheral blood. The chain combines TRBV11-2 with TRBJ1-1; TRBD1 might be the D (6 bases). The clonotype was recovered from a human donor with acute or convalescent COVID-19. The donor label of this sample is uncertain. CDR3 sequence reads: CASRPGVIGNTEAFF. CDR3 sequence (DNA): TGTGCCAGCAGGCCAGGGGTAATTGGGAACACTGAAGCTTTCTTT.